A selection of T cell receptor beta chains follows, all from one sample in a study of blood T cell repertoires in COVID-19. Using immunoSEQ multiplex PCR, the repertoire was profiled, and TCRdb retains in-frame clones only, with some absent. This sample carries roughly 130,000 clones, 90% of them seen once, and the ten largest clones take around 3.6%. The sequencing input was peripheral blood. The receptors were sampled from a man over 45 with active COVID-19. Each CDR3 is given with its conserved first and last residue. A D gene is named only where the DNA matches it firmly. Size is omitted from some rows. Given values are once, few, many or a class for expanded clones.

clone_size	d_call	v_call	j_call	cdr3_aa	cdr3_nt
NA	NA	TRBV2	TRBJ1-5	CASSAEDNRNQPQHF	TGTGCCAGCAGTGCAGAGGACAATCGCAATCAGCCCCAGCATTTT
NA	TRBD1	TRBV30	TRBJ2-1	CAWRGPGQGSNEQFF	TGTGCCTGGAGGGGACCGGGACAGGGTTCCAATGAGCAGTTCTTC
NA	NA	TRBV12-3/TRBV12-4	TRBJ1-2	CASSRQDNYGYTF	TGTGCCAGCTCTCGACAGGACAACTATGGCTACACCTTC
NA	NA	TRBV12-3/TRBV12-4	TRBJ1-1	CASSRGMNTEAFF	TGTGCCAGCAGCAGGGGAATGAACACTGAAGCTTTCTTT
NA	NA	TRBV5-1	TRBJ1-2	CASSWGRREDGYTF	TGCGCCAGCAGCTGGGGCCGCAGGGAGGATGGCTACACCTTC
once	TRBD1	TRBV7-8	TRBJ1-1	CASSLQGDVEAFF	TGTGCCAGCAGCTTACAGGGGGACGTTGAAGCTTTCTTT
NA	TRBD1	TRBV19	TRBJ2-1	CASRMGQVYNEQFF	TGTGCCAGTAGGATGGGACAGGTCTACAATGAGCAGTTCTTC
NA	NA	TRBV2	TRBJ2-2	CASSPQGGTGELFF	TGTGCCAGCAGTCCCCAAGGGGGAACCGGGGAGCTGTTTTTT
NA	NA	TRBV2	TRBJ2-2	CASSDTSLGTGELFF	TGTGCCAGCAGCGATACTAGTTTGGGCACCGGGGAGCTGTTTTTT
once	NA	TRBV5-1	TRBJ2-5	CTSSLAGETQYF	TGCACCAGCAGCTTGGCCGGAGAGACCCAGTACTTC
NA	TRBD1	TRBV6-5	TRBJ2-1	CASSTRDSSDEQFF	TGTGCCAGCAGTACCCGGGACAGCTCGGACGAGCAGTTCTTC
NA	NA	TRBV4-1	TRBJ2-3	CASSQDVGVGGTQYF	TGCGCCAGCAGCCAAGACGTAGGGGTAGGGGGTACGCAGTATTTT
few	TRBD2	TRBV11-3	TRBJ2-5	CASTKGLAGLETQYF	TGTGCCAGCACCAAAGGGCTAGCGGGATTAGAGACCCAGTACTTC
NA	NA	TRBV5-1	TRBJ1-1	CASSRLDSRNTEAFF	TGCGCCAGCAGCAGACTAGACAGTAGGAACACTGAAGCTTTCTTT
NA	TRBD1	TRBV19	TRBJ2-1	CASSRSGTGEGDEQFF	TGTGCCAGTAGCCGGTCCGGGACAGGGGAGGGCGATGAGCAGTTCTTC
NA	TRBD2	TRBV19	TRBJ2-7	CASSTSGGPFGQYF	TGTGCCAGTAGCACTAGCGGGGGGCCGTTCGGGCAGTACTTC
NA	NA	TRBV27	TRBJ2-2	CASSFVGVGSTGELFF	TGTGCCAGCAGTTTCGTGGGCGTTGGCTCCACCGGGGAGCTGTTTTTT
NA	NA	TRBV2	TRBJ1-2	CANNQGSYGYTF	TGTGCCAATAATCAGGGGAGCTATGGCTACACCTTC
NA	NA	TRBV9	TRBJ2-3	CASSPWDLYTDTQYF	TGTGCCAGCAGCCCTTGGGACTTATACACAGATACGCAGTATTTT
NA	NA	TRBV6-5	TRBJ1-6	CASSYYSSSYNSPLHF	TGTGCCAGCAGTTACTACAGCAGCTCCTATAATTCACCCCTCCACTTT
NA	TRBD1	TRBV12-3/TRBV12-4	TRBJ1-1	CASRGQETEAFF	TGTGCCAGCAGAGGACAGGAGACAGAAGCTTTCTTT
NA	NA	TRBV30	TRBJ1-1	CAWREGGVAFF	TGTGCCTGGAGGGAGGGCGGCGTAGCTTTCTTT
NA	TRBD1	TRBV7-2	TRBJ1-2	CASSLARTGGSGYTF	TGTGCCAGCAGCTTAGCCCGGACAGGGGGTAGTGGCTACACCTTC
NA	TRBD1	TRBV4-2	TRBJ1-4	CASSQEGGRAEGLFF	TGTGCCAGCAGCCAAGAAGGGGGCAGGGCCGAGGGACTGTTTTTT
NA	NA	TRBV29-1	TRBJ1-1	CSVGELLNTEAFF	TGCAGCGTTGGGGAGTTACTTAACACTGAAGCTTTCTTT
NA	TRBD1	TRBV25-1	TRBJ2-5	CASSPRQGAQETQYF	TGTGCCAGCAGTCCCCGACAGGGAGCCCAAGAGACCCAGTACTTC
NA	TRBD1	TRBV3-1/TRBV3-2	TRBJ1-1	CASSQGTGLSAEAFF	TGTGCCAGCAGCCAAGGGACAGGGCTTAGCGCTGAAGCTTTCTTT
NA	TRBD2	TRBV4-1	TRBJ2-1	CASSQERGGLAGPSSYNEQFF	TGCGCCAGCAGCCAAGAGCGAGGGGGACTAGCGGGTCCAAGCTCCTACAATGAGCAGTTCTTC
NA	TRBD2	TRBV18	TRBJ2-3	CASSRTSGSTDTQYF	TGTGCCAGCTCCCGGACTAGCGGGAGTACAGATACGCAGTATTTT
NA	NA	TRBV7-9	TRBJ2-2	CASSLGQRNTGELFF	TGTGCCAGCAGCTTAGGGCAAAGAAACACCGGGGAGCTGTTTTTT
NA	NA	TRBV5-1	TRBJ2-3	CASSSGSTDTQYF	TGCGCCAGCAGCTCAGGGAGCACAGATACGCAGTATTTT
NA	TRBD1	TRBV4-2	TRBJ1-5	CASSQGEGGLSDQPQHF	TGTGCCAGCAGCCAGGGGGAAGGGGGCCTCTCGGATCAGCCCCAGCATTTT
NA	NA	TRBV18	TRBJ2-7	CASSPPHPLGTNYYEQYF	TGTGCCAGCTCCCCACCCCACCCGCTCGGGACAAACTACTACGAGCAGTACTTC
NA	TRBD2	TRBV9	TRBJ2-1	CASSPLGLAGNNEQFF	TGTGCCAGCAGCCCACTGGGACTAGCGGGCAACAATGAGCAGTTCTTC
few	TRBD1	TRBV2	TRBJ1-1	CASSDRGRTEAFF	TGTGCCAGCAGTGACAGGGGGCGGACTGAAGCTTTCTTT
NA	TRBD2	TRBV2	TRBJ2-1	CASSEATRLAGREQFF	TGTGCCAGCAGTGAAGCGACTAGACTAGCGGGGCGTGAGCAGTTCTTC
NA	NA	TRBV6-1	TRBJ1-5	CASSEGRQRRQPQHF	TGTGCCAGCAGTGAAGGTAGACAGAGGCGTCAGCCCCAGCATTTT
NA	NA	TRBV6-1	TRBJ2-1	CASSESLGQGYNEQFF	TGTGCCAGCAGTGAATCGCTAGGGCAGGGGTACAATGAGCAGTTCTTC
NA	TRBD1	TRBV6-5	TRBJ1-4	CASRRDRGTNEKLFF	TGTGCCAGCAGGAGGGACAGGGGAACTAATGAAAAACTGTTTTTT
NA	NA	TRBV6-6	TRBJ1-5	CASSTGYNQPQHF	TGTGCCAGCAGTACAGGTTACAATCAGCCCCAGCATTTT
NA	NA	TRBV5-1	TRBJ2-1	CASRTSTGAGGYNEQFF	TGCGCCAGCAGGACTAGTACAGGGGCCGGCGGATACAATGAGCAGTTCTTC
once	NA	TRBV20-1	TRBJ1-5	CSASRQRYQPQHF	TGCAGTGCTAGTCGACAGAGATATCAGCCCCAGCATTTT
NA	TRBD1	TRBV5-6	TRBJ2-2	CASRPRTGGHTGELFF	TGTGCCAGCAGACCGAGGACAGGGGGCCACACCGGGGAGCTGTTTTTT
NA	NA	TRBV11-3	TRBJ2-3	CASSLETRSTDTQYF	TGTGCCAGCAGCTTAGAGACACGAAGCACAGATACGCAGTATTTT
NA	TRBD1	TRBV7-9	TRBJ1-6	CASRDSTGDNSPLHF	TGTGCCAGCAGGGACTCGACAGGGGATAATTCACCCCTCCACTTT
NA	TRBD2	TRBV11-3	TRBJ2-3	CASSLGLAGGATDTQYF	TGTGCCAGCAGCTTAGGACTAGCGGGGGGTGCCACAGATACGCAGTATTTT
NA	TRBD2	TRBV19	TRBJ2-1	CASSITSGGAGEQFF	TGTGCCAGTAGTATCACTAGCGGGGGGGCCGGTGAGCAGTTCTTC
NA	NA	TRBV7-3	TRBJ2-1	CASSLTRNEQFF	TGTGCCAGCAGCTTAACCCGGAATGAGCAGTTCTTC
once	NA	TRBV7-8	TRBJ1-3	CASSPRGVGGNTIYF	TGTGCCAGCAGCCCCCGGGGGGTGGGAGGAAACACCATATATTTT
NA	NA	TRBV5-6	TRBJ1-4	CASSLEVGGAREKLFF	TGTGCCAGCAGCTTGGAGGTCGGGGGGGCACGGGAAAAACTGTTTTTT
NA	TRBD1	TRBV4-1	TRBJ2-3	CASSQDRTGLSTDTQYF	TGCGCCAGCAGCCAAGATCGGACAGGGCTTAGCACAGATACGCAGTATTTT
NA	NA	TRBV3-1/TRBV3-2	TRBJ2-1	CASSRAAGGANNEQFF	TGTGCCAGCAGCCGCGCCGCTGGGGGGGCAAACAATGAGCAGTTCTTC
NA	NA	TRBV18	TRBJ2-6	CASSPLDSYYYTAGANVLTF	TGTGCCAGCTCACCACTGGACAGCTACTACTATACAGCTGGGGCCAACGTCCTGACTTTC
NA	TRBD1	TRBV2	TRBJ2-2	CASSGQVHIGELFF	TGTGCCAGCTCCGGACAGGTCCATATCGGGGAGCTGTTTTTT
NA	TRBD2	TRBV7-2	TRBJ2-1	CASSLGLAGKNEQFF	TGTGCCAGCAGCTTAGGGCTAGCGGGAAAGAATGAGCAGTTCTTC
NA	NA	TRBV19	TRBJ1-1	CASSIGGEAEAFF	TGTGCCAGTAGTATTGGGGGCGAGGCTGAAGCTTTCTTT
NA	NA	TRBV3-1/TRBV3-2	TRBJ2-7	CASSQAGTYEQYF	TGTGCCAGCAGCCAGGCGGGGACCTACGAGCAGTACTTC